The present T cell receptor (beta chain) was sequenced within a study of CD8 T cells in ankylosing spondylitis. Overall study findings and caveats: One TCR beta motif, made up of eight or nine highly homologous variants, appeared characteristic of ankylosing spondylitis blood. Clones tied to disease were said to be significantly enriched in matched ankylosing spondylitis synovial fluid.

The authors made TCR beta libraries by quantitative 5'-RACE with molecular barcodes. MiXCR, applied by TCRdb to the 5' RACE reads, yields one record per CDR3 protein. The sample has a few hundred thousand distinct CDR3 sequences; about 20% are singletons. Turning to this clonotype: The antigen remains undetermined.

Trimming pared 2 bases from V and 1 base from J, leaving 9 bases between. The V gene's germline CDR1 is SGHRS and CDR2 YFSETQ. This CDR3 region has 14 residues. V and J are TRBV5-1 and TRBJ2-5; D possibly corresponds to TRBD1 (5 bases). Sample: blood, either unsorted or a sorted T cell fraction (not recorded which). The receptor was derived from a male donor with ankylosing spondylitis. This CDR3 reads CASSFTGIQETQYF. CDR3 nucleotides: TGCGCCAGCAGCTTTACAGGAATCCAAGAGACCCAGTACTTC.